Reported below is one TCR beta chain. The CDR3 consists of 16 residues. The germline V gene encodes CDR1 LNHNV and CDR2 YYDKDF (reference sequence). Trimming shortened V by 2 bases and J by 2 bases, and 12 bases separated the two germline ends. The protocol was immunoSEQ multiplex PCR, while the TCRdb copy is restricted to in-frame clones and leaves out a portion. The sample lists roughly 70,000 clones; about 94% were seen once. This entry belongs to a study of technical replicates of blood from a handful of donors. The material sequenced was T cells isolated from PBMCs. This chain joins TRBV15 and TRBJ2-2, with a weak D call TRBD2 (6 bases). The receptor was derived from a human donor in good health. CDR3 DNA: TGTGCCACCAGCAGAAGGCCGGGAGCTAACACCGGGGAGCTGTTTTTT. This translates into CATSRRPGANTGELFF.